This T cell receptor beta chain was found in a study of vaccination and CD4 T cells after COVID-19. About the research overall: The post-COVID samples were taken a median around 93 days after diagnosis, anywhere from 35 to 161. Study conclusions and caveats: The median count of SARS-CoV-2-reactive clonotypes rose from roughly 21 to 40, not significantly.

The Oncomine TCR Beta short-read assay was applied to DNA of cultured CD4+ T cells. TCRdb fed the PCR reads into MiXCR, producing one record per CDR3 protein. The repertoire holds some 15,000 distinct CDR3 sequences, 30% to 45% seen once, with roughly 15% in the top ten. Treatment reported: approximately nine-day PBMC culture with coronavirus spike peptide pools or control peptides (ViraFEST assay). ViraFEST sequenced TCRs after peptide-pool expansion of antigen-specific T cells. The authors cultured more than 1.5 million PBMCs per well with 7.5 to 10 IU/ml IL-2 and 7.5 to 10 ug/ml peptide pools. As regards this clonotype: No antigen is known for it.

This CDR3 has 14 residues. Germline V gene sequence: CDR1 DFQATT, CDR2 SNEGSKA (reference sequence). The trim removed 5 bases at V and 0 bases at J, leaving 5 bases unmatched. The sequencing sample was made of cultured CD4+ T cells from blood. This clonotype was obtained from a human donor with COVID-19. The gene calls are TRBV20-1 and TRBJ2-3; 7 nucleotides line up with TRBD1. The CDR3 sequence is CSAGQAASTDTQYF. The DNA of the CDR3 is TGCAGTGCTGGACAGGCAGCTAGCACAGATACGCAGTATTTT.